These 23 T cell receptor beta chains came from one sample sequenced in a study of T cells after posttransplantation cyclophosphamide. The repertoire was sequenced with immunoSEQ multiplex PCR; TCRdb's copy has only in-frame clones and lacks some. The top ten clones hold roughly 10% of a sample with some 1,800 clones, around four fifths of them seen once. The sequenced sample consisted of CD8+ T cells sorted from bone marrow. The origin of the receptors is a woman between 50 and 59 years old in good health and a related stem cell transplant donor.

J is TRBJ2-5 and V is TRBV10-1; D unresolved. Looked up from germline, CDR1 is WNHNN and CDR2 is SYGVQD (reference sequence). Trimming removed 8 bases from V and 0 bases from J, with 10 bases in between. The CDR3 runs 13 residues. CDR3: CASSEDNQETQYF. CDR3 nucleotides: TGCGCCAGCTCCGAGGATAACCAAGAGACCCAGTACTTC.

The V call is TRBV6-1, the J call TRBJ2-7, with D perhaps matching TRBD2 (5 bases). The CDR3 extends over 13 amino acids. Trimming took 4 bases from V and 7 from J, leaving 14 bases between them. Germline assignment: CDR1 MNHNS and CDR2 SASEGT. The CDR3 loop reads CASSGYQGSEQYF. The DNA for the CDR3 is TGTGCCAGCAGTGGATATCAAGGGAGTGAGCAGTACTTC.

V and J are TRBV4-1 and TRBJ2-7, with TRBD2 as a possible D gene (7 bases). Germline V gene data show CDR1 as MGHRA and CDR2 as YSYEKL. Between the trimmed V and J ends, which lost 4 bases and 2 bases, there was a span of 15 bases. The length of the CDR3 is 15 residues. The CDR3 here is CASSPRGAEAYEQYF. The CDR3 DNA follows: TGCGCCAGCAGCCCACGGGGGGCTGAGGCCTACGAGCAGTACTTC.

The chain recombines TRBV13 with TRBJ2-7, with D perhaps matching TRBD1 (5 bases). Deletions cut 0 bases from V and 2 bases from J, with 11 bases between. The germline gives CDR1 PRHDT, CDR2 FYEKMQ (reference sequence). The CDR3 has 15 residues. The CDR3 here is CASSLGIGVPYEQYF. CDR3 sequence (DNA): TGTGCCAGCAGCTTAGGTATAGGGGTGCCCTACGAGCAGTACTTC.

This clone has only one observation. The chain combines TRBV19 with TRBJ1-2; D unresolved. This CDR3 comprises 15 residues. V lost 3 bases and J lost 1, with 12 bases in between. Germline CDR1 LNHDA, CDR2 SQIVND (reference sequence). This CDR3 is CASSMGSGFNYGYTF. The CDR3 DNA is TGTGCCAGTAGTATGGGCTCCGGTTTTAACTATGGCTACACCTTC. Looking up the rest from reference TRBV19 and TRBJ1-2 gives the full variable domain: DGGITQSPKYLFRKEGQNVTLSCEQNLNHDAMYWYRQDPGQGLRLIYYSQIVNDFQKGDIAEGYSVSREKKESFPLTVTSAQKNPTAFYLCASSMGSGFNYGYTFGSGTRLTVV.

The chain uses TRBV2 and TRBJ1-2, with TRBD1 matching over 9 bases. V was clipped by 1 base and J by 4 bases; unmatched bases: 7. The CDR3 loop spans 16 amino acids. Germline CDR1 is SNHLY and CDR2 is FYNNEI. DNA of the CDR3: TGTGCCAGCAGTGAAGTTGGGTCGGGACAGGGCTATGGCTACACCTTC. Protein sequence: CASSEVGSGQGYGYTF.

The chain is built from TRBV27 and TRBJ1-1; D remains unclear. This CDR3 is built from 14 residues. Trimming took 0 bases from V and 3 from J, leaving 8 bases between them. Germline values: CDR1 MNHEY, CDR2 SMNVEV (reference sequence). CDR3 amino acids: CASSLSAGDTEAFF. The CDR3 DNA is TGTGCCAGCAGTTTATCGGCAGGCGACACTGAAGCTTTCTTT.

This sequence joins TRBV5-1 and TRBJ1-5; TRBD1 matches 8 bases. Germline V CDR1 and CDR2: SGHRS, YFSETQ. The CDR3 has 15 amino acids. Trimming removed 5 bases from V and 7 bases from J; junction bases left unmatched: 11. DNA of the CDR3: TGCGCCAGCAGTACTCTCGGACAGGGCGGGCAGCCCCAGCATTTT. Its protein is CASSTLGQGGQPQHF. The complete variable domain, with remaining parts taken from reference TRBV5-1 and TRBJ1-5, reads KAGVTQTPRYLIKTRGQQVTLSCSPISGHRSVSWYQQTPGQGLQFLFEYFSETQRNKGNFPGRFSGRQFSNSRSEMNVSTLELGDSALYLCASSTLGQGGQPQHFGDGTRLSIL.

The chain uses TRBV6-1 and TRBJ2-3; 8 bases are shared with TRBD2. Unmatched junction bases numbered 7, after V lost 4 bases and J lost 4 bases. The CDR3 length is 15 residues. Germline V gene data show CDR1 as MNHNS and CDR2 as SASEGT. CDR3 in amino acids: CASSAASGGADTQYF. CDR3 sequence (DNA): TGTGCCAGCAGTGCGGCTTCCGGGGGGGCAGATACGCAGTATTTT.

The chain combines TRBV7-9 with TRBJ2-1, with D possibly being TRBD2 (7 bases). Germline lookup yields CDR1 SEHNR and CDR2 FQNEAQ (reference sequence). The ends were cut back, 0 bases at V and 4 bases at J, with 13 bases in the middle. There are 16 residues in the CDR3. CDR3 nucleotides: TGTGCCAGCAGCTTAGCGGCGGGGGCGCGGTACAATGAGCAGTTCTTC. As protein: CASSLAAGARYNEQFF.

The rearrangement links TRBV23-1 to TRBJ2-5; D gene unclear. TRBV23-1 is known as an ORF, though its function is uncertain. V was clipped by 2 bases and J by 3 bases, with 10 bases between them. The CDR3 extends over 14 amino acids. CDR3 sequence reads: CASSQIVFKETQYF. The CDR3 nucleotides are TGCGCCAGCAGTCAAATAGTTTTTAAAGAGACCCAGTACTTC.

This chain uses TRBV7-9 with TRBJ2-6; 7 nucleotides line up with TRBD1. Germline CDR1 SEHNR, CDR2 FQNEAQ (reference sequence). The CDR3 covers 19 residues. V was pared by 4 bases and J by 2 bases, with 14 bases of the junction left unmatched. The CDR3 loop is CASSSLLAQGDPGANVLTF. CDR3 in DNA: TGTGCCAGCAGCTCCCTTCTAGCCCAGGGGGACCCTGGGGCCAACGTCCTGACTTTC.

V usage is TRBV4-1 and J usage is TRBJ2-7; a possible D gene is TRBD1 (5 bases). This CDR3 is 14 amino acids long. Per germline, CDR1 MGHRA and CDR2 YSYEKL. V was clipped by 3 bases and J by 0 bases, with 9 bases between them. The CDR3 protein is CASSQGHSSYEQYF. The CDR3 coding sequence is TGCGCCAGCAGCCAGGGGCATAGCTCCTACGAGCAGTACTTC.

This clone has a handful of counts. The genes are TRBV5-5 and TRBJ2-4, with D possibly matching TRBD2 (5 bases). The CDR3 loop spans 16 amino acids. Per the germline V gene, CDR1 is SGHKS and CDR2 is YYEKEE (reference sequence). The V and J ends lost 4 bases and 0 bases respectively, with 14 bases between them. For the CDR3, the DNA is TGTGCCAGCAGCGCCCCACTAGAGCTAGCCAAAAACATTCAGTACTTC. Translated, it gives CASSAPLELAKNIQYF.

The chain employs TRBV28 and TRBJ1-1, with 8 bases aligning to TRBD1. Trimming removed 5 bases from V and 0 bases from J; junction bases left unmatched: 5. CDR3 size: 15 residues. Germline-derived CDR1 and CDR2 are MDHEN and SYDVKM. CDR3 sequence reads: CASSHSGGMNTEAFF. DNA of the CDR3: TGTGCCAGCAGTCACTCAGGGGGCATGAACACTGAAGCTTTCTTT.

The rearrangement uses TRBV11-2 and TRBJ2-7; D is possibly TRBD2 (5 bases). Per germline, CDR1 SGHAT and CDR2 FQNNGV. The CDR3 is 13 amino acids. Trimming stripped 8 bases from V and 1 base from J, with 12 bases between. CDR3 nucleotide sequence: TGTGCCAGCTTGGCGGGCGATTCCTACGAGCAGTACTTC. Its protein product is CASLAGDSYEQYF.

This clone came up once. The chain uses TRBV27 and TRBJ1-1, with 10 bases that match TRBD1. The V gene's germline CDR1 is MNHEY and CDR2 SMNVEV (reference sequence). CDR3 length: 14 residues. Trimming removed 5 bases from V and 6 bases from J; junction bases left unmatched: 6. The CDR3 loop is CASSTGQGFSEAFF. DNA of the CDR3: TGTGCCAGCAGTACGGGACAGGGGTTCTCTGAAGCTTTCTTT.

The chain has TRBV14 and TRBJ2-2; TRBD2 agrees at 7 bases. V shed 1 base, J shed 2 bases, and the junction held 10 bases outside the gene matches. The CDR3 is 18 amino acids. The V gene's germline CDR1 is SGHDN and CDR2 FVKESK. The CDR3: CASSQASLGLLNTGELFF. CDR3 DNA: TGTGCCAGCAGCCAAGCAAGTCTGGGACTATTAAACACCGGGGAGCTGTTTTTT.

J is TRBJ2-7 and V is TRBV25-1; 12 bases fit TRBD2. Looked up from germline, CDR1 is MGHDK and CDR2 is SYGVNS. The V gene end was trimmed by 8 bases and the J gene end by 4 bases; junction bases not matched to a gene: 3. The CDR3 has 13 amino acids. The CDR3 sequence: CASGLAGIYEQYF. In nucleotides, the CDR3 is TGTGCCAGCGGACTAGCGGGAATTTACGAGCAGTACTTC.

CDR3 bases: TGTGCCAGCAGCCTCGGGGACACTGAAGCTTTCTTT. This gives the protein CASSLGDTEAFF. V is TRBV5-5 and J is TRBJ1-1; D call uncertain. CDR3 length: 12 residues. Trimming removed 4 bases at V and 3 bases at J, with 7 bases between. In germline, CDR1 is SGHKS, CDR2 YYEKEE (reference sequence).

The chain combines TRBV7-9 with TRBJ1-1; D remains unclear. Germline loops: CDR1 SEHNR, CDR2 FQNEAQ (reference sequence). This CDR3 region has 11 residues. The V gene lost 4 bases and the J gene lost 8 bases, with 8 bases spanning the gap. The CDR3 is CASSSGKEAFF. In DNA form, the CDR3 reads TGTGCCAGCAGCTCGGGGAAGGAAGCTTTCTTT.

The rearrangement uses TRBV7-6 and TRBJ2-7; TRBD2 agrees at 7 bases. The V gene end was trimmed by 1 base and the J gene end by 7 bases; junction bases not matched to a gene: 13. This CDR3 spans 16 amino acids. The germline gives CDR1 SGHVS, CDR2 FNYEAQ. The CDR3 nucleotides read TGTGCCAGCAGCTTAGAGCAGACTAGCTCACGGGGTGAGCAGTACTTC. Translated: CASSLEQTSSRGEQYF.

Remarks on this clone: Other DNA sequences in this specimen translate into the identical CDR3. This chain uses TRBV28 with TRBJ1-3; D is unclear. The CDR3 has 15 residues. CDR1 is MDHEN, CDR2 SYDVKM, per germline. The V gene lost 5 bases and the J gene lost 4 bases, with 15 bases spanning the gap. The CDR3 loop reads CASSPLTGSGNTIYF. CDR3 DNA: TGTGCCAGCAGTCCCCTCACGGGGTCGGGAAACACCATATATTTT.